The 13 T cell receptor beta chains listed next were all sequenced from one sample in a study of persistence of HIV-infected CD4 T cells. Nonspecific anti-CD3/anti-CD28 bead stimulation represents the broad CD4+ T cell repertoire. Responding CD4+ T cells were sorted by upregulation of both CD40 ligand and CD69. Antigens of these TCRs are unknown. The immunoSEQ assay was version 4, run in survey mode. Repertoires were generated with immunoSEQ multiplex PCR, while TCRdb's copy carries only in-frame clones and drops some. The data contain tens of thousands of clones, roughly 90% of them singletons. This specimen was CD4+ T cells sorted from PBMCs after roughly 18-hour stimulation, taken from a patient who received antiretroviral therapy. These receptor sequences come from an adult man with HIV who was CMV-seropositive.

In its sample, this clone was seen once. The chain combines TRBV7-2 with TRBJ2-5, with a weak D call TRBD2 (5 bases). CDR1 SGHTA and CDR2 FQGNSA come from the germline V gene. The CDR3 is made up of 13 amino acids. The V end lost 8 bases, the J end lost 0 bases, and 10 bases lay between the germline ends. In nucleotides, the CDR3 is TGTGCCAGCCAAAGAGGGTACCAAGAGACCCAGTACTTC. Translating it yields CASQRGYQETQYF.

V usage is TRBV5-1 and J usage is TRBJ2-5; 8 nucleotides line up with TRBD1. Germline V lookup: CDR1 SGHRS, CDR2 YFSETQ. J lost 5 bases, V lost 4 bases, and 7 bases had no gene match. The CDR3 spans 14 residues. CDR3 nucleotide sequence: TGCGCCAGCAGCCCGTCAGGGGGCGCGGAGACCCAGTACTTC. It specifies CASSPSGGAETQYF.

In DNA, the CDR3 is TGCGCCAGCAGCCGAGAGGTTCCGGGGGCAGGCACTGAAGCTTTCTTT. Protein sequence: CASSREVPGAGTEAFF. The genes are TRBV4-1 and TRBJ1-1; D is perhaps TRBD1 (6 bases). CDR1 is MGHRA and CDR2 is YSYEKL in the germline V gene. The V end lost 4 bases, the J end lost 4 bases, and 19 bases lay between the germline ends. CDR3 length: 16 amino acids.

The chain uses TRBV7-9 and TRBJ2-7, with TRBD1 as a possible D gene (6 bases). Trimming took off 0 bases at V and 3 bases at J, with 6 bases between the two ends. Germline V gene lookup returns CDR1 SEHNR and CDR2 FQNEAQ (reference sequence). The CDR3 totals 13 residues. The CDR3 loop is CASSLAGGYEQYF. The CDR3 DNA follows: TGTGCCAGCAGCTTAGCAGGGGGCTACGAGCAGTACTTC. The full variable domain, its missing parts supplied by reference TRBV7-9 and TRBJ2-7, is DTGVSQNPRHKITKRGQNVTFRCDPISEHNRLYWYRQTLGQGPEFLTYFQNEAQLEKSRLLSDRFSAERPKGSFSTLEIQRTEQGDSAMYLCASSLAGGYEQYFGPGTRLTVT.

CDR3 loop: CTSSMKGDSSGNTIYF. CDR3 DNA sequence: TGCACCAGCAGCATGAAGGGGGACAGCTCTGGAAACACCATATATTTT. V usage is TRBV1 and J usage is TRBJ1-3; whether TRBD1, the table's D call, matches the DNA was not checked. TRBV1 is shown as a pseudogene. This CDR3 is 16 amino acids long.

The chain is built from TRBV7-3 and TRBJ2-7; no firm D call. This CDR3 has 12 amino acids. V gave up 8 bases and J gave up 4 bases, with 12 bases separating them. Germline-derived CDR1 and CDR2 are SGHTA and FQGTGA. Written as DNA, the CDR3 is TGTGCCAGCCTTGGCAGTTTTTACGAGCAGTACTTC. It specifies CASLGSFYEQYF.

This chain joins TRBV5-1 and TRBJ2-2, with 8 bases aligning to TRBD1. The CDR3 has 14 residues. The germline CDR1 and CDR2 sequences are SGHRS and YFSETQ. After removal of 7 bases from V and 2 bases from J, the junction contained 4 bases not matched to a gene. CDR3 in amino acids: CASQTGANTGELFF. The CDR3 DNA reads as TGCGCCAGCCAGACAGGGGCCAACACCGGGGAGCTGTTTTTT. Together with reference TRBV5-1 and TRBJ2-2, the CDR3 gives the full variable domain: KAGVTQTPRYLIKTRGQQVTLSCSPISGHRSVSWYQQTPGQGLQFLFEYFSETQRNKGNFPGRFSGRQFSNSRSEMNVSTLELGDSALYLCASQTGANTGELFFGEGSRLTVL.

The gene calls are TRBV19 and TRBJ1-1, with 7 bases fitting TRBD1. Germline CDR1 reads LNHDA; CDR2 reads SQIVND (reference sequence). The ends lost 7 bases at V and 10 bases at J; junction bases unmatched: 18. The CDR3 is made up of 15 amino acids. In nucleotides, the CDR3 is TGTGCCAGTAATGATGAAGACCGGACAGGTCTCGCAGCTTTCTTT. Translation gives CASNDEDRTGLAAFF.

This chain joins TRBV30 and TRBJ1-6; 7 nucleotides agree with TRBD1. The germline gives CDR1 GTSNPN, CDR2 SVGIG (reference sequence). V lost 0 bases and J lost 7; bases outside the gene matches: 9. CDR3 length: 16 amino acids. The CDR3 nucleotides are TGTGCCTGGAGTGTACGAGGGGGCGCGATAAATTCACCCCTCCACTTT. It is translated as CAWSVRGGAINSPLHF.

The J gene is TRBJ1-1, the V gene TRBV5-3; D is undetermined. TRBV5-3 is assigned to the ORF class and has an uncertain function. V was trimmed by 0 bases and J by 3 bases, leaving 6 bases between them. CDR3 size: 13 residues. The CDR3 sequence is CARSLATYTEAFF. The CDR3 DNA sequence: TGTGCCAGAAGCTTGGCGACCTACACTGAAGCTTTCTTT.

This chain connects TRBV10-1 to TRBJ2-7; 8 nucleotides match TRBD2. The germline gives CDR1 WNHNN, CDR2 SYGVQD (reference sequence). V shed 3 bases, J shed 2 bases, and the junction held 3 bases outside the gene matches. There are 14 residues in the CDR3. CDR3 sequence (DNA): TGCGCCAGCAGTGAATCGCGGGGGGCCTACGAGCAGTACTTC. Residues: CASSESRGAYEQYF.

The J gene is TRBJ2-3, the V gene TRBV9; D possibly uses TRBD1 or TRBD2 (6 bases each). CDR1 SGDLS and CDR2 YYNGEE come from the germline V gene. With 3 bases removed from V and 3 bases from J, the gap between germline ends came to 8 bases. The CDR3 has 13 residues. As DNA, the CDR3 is TGTGCCAGCAGCGGAGGGGGGACAGATACGCAGTATTTT. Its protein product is CASSGGGTDTQYF. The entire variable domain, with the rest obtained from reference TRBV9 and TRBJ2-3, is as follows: DSGVTQTPKHLITATGQRVTLRCSPRSGDLSVYWYQQSLDQGLQFLIQYYNGEERAKGNILERFSAQQFPDLHSELNLSSLELGDSALYFCASSGGGTDTQYFGPGTRLTVL.

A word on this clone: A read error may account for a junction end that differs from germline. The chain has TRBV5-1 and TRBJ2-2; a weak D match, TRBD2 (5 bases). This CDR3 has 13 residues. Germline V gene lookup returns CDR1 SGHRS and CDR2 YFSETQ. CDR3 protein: CASSFGNSGELFF. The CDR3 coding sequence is TGCGCCAGCAGCTTCGGGAACTCCGGGGAGCTGTTTTTT. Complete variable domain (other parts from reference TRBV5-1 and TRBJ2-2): KAGVTQTPRYLIKTRGQQVTLSCSPISGHRSVSWYQQTPGQGLQFLFEYFSETQRNKGNFPGRFSGRQFSNSRSEMNVSTLELGDSALYLCASSFGNSGELFFGEGSRLTVL.